Detailed here is one T cell receptor (beta chain). What it recognizes is unknown. The source of the sample is a study of cytomegalovirus exposure and HLA in healthy donors. CDR1 is SGHKS and CDR2 is YYEKEE in the germline V gene (reference sequence). Trimming took 2 bases from V and 6 from J, leaving 11 bases between them. This CDR3 has 13 residues. Study-wide results and limits: The HLA-A and HLA-B alleles of most subjects were reportedly predicted accurately from TCR beta sequences. The only immune exposure information that was available was CMV serostatus.

In the PCR, 60 Vbeta and 13 Jbeta primers were used. Repertoires were generated with immunoSEQ multiplex PCR, while TCRdb's copy carries only in-frame clones and drops some. This sample has under 130,000 clones, with more than 65% found just once. This rearrangement joins TRBV5-5 to TRBJ1-2, with D hard to call. Sequencing was performed on PBMCs. This TCR was sampled from a man aged 40-49 years in good health and CMV-seropositive. This CDR3 reads CASSFRSSDGYTF. The DNA of the CDR3 is TGTGCCAGCAGCTTCAGGTCGTCGGATGGCTACACCTTC.